Below, one T cell receptor (beta chain) is given with its context. Antigen unknown. The data are from a study of PD-1 blockade in classical Hodgkin lymphoma. Points from the study as a whole: Newly diagnosed patients reportedly trailed healthy donors in baseline TCR diversity.

Measured with immunoSEQ multiplex PCR; TCRdb has only the in-frame clones, and not every one. The table includes roughly 31,000 clones, 70% to 90% detected once. The time point: newly diagnosed, previously untreated cHL patient sample. Negative selection with magnetic separation was used to purify CD4+ T cells from thawed PBMCs. For comparison, PBMCs from newly diagnosed, untreated classical Hodgkin lymphoma were used. The V gene lost 3 bases and the J gene lost 1 base, with 1 base spanning the gap. CDR3 length: 12 amino acids. Germline values: CDR1 SGHAT, CDR2 FQNNGV. The origin of this receptor is a human donor with classical Hodgkin lymphoma. Material for sequencing was CD4+ T cells from blood. The gene calls are TRBV11-2 and TRBJ1-5; D not certain. As DNA, the CDR3 is TGTGCCAGCAGCTTCAGCAATCAGCCCCAGCATTTT. Amino acid sequence: CASSFSNQPQHF.